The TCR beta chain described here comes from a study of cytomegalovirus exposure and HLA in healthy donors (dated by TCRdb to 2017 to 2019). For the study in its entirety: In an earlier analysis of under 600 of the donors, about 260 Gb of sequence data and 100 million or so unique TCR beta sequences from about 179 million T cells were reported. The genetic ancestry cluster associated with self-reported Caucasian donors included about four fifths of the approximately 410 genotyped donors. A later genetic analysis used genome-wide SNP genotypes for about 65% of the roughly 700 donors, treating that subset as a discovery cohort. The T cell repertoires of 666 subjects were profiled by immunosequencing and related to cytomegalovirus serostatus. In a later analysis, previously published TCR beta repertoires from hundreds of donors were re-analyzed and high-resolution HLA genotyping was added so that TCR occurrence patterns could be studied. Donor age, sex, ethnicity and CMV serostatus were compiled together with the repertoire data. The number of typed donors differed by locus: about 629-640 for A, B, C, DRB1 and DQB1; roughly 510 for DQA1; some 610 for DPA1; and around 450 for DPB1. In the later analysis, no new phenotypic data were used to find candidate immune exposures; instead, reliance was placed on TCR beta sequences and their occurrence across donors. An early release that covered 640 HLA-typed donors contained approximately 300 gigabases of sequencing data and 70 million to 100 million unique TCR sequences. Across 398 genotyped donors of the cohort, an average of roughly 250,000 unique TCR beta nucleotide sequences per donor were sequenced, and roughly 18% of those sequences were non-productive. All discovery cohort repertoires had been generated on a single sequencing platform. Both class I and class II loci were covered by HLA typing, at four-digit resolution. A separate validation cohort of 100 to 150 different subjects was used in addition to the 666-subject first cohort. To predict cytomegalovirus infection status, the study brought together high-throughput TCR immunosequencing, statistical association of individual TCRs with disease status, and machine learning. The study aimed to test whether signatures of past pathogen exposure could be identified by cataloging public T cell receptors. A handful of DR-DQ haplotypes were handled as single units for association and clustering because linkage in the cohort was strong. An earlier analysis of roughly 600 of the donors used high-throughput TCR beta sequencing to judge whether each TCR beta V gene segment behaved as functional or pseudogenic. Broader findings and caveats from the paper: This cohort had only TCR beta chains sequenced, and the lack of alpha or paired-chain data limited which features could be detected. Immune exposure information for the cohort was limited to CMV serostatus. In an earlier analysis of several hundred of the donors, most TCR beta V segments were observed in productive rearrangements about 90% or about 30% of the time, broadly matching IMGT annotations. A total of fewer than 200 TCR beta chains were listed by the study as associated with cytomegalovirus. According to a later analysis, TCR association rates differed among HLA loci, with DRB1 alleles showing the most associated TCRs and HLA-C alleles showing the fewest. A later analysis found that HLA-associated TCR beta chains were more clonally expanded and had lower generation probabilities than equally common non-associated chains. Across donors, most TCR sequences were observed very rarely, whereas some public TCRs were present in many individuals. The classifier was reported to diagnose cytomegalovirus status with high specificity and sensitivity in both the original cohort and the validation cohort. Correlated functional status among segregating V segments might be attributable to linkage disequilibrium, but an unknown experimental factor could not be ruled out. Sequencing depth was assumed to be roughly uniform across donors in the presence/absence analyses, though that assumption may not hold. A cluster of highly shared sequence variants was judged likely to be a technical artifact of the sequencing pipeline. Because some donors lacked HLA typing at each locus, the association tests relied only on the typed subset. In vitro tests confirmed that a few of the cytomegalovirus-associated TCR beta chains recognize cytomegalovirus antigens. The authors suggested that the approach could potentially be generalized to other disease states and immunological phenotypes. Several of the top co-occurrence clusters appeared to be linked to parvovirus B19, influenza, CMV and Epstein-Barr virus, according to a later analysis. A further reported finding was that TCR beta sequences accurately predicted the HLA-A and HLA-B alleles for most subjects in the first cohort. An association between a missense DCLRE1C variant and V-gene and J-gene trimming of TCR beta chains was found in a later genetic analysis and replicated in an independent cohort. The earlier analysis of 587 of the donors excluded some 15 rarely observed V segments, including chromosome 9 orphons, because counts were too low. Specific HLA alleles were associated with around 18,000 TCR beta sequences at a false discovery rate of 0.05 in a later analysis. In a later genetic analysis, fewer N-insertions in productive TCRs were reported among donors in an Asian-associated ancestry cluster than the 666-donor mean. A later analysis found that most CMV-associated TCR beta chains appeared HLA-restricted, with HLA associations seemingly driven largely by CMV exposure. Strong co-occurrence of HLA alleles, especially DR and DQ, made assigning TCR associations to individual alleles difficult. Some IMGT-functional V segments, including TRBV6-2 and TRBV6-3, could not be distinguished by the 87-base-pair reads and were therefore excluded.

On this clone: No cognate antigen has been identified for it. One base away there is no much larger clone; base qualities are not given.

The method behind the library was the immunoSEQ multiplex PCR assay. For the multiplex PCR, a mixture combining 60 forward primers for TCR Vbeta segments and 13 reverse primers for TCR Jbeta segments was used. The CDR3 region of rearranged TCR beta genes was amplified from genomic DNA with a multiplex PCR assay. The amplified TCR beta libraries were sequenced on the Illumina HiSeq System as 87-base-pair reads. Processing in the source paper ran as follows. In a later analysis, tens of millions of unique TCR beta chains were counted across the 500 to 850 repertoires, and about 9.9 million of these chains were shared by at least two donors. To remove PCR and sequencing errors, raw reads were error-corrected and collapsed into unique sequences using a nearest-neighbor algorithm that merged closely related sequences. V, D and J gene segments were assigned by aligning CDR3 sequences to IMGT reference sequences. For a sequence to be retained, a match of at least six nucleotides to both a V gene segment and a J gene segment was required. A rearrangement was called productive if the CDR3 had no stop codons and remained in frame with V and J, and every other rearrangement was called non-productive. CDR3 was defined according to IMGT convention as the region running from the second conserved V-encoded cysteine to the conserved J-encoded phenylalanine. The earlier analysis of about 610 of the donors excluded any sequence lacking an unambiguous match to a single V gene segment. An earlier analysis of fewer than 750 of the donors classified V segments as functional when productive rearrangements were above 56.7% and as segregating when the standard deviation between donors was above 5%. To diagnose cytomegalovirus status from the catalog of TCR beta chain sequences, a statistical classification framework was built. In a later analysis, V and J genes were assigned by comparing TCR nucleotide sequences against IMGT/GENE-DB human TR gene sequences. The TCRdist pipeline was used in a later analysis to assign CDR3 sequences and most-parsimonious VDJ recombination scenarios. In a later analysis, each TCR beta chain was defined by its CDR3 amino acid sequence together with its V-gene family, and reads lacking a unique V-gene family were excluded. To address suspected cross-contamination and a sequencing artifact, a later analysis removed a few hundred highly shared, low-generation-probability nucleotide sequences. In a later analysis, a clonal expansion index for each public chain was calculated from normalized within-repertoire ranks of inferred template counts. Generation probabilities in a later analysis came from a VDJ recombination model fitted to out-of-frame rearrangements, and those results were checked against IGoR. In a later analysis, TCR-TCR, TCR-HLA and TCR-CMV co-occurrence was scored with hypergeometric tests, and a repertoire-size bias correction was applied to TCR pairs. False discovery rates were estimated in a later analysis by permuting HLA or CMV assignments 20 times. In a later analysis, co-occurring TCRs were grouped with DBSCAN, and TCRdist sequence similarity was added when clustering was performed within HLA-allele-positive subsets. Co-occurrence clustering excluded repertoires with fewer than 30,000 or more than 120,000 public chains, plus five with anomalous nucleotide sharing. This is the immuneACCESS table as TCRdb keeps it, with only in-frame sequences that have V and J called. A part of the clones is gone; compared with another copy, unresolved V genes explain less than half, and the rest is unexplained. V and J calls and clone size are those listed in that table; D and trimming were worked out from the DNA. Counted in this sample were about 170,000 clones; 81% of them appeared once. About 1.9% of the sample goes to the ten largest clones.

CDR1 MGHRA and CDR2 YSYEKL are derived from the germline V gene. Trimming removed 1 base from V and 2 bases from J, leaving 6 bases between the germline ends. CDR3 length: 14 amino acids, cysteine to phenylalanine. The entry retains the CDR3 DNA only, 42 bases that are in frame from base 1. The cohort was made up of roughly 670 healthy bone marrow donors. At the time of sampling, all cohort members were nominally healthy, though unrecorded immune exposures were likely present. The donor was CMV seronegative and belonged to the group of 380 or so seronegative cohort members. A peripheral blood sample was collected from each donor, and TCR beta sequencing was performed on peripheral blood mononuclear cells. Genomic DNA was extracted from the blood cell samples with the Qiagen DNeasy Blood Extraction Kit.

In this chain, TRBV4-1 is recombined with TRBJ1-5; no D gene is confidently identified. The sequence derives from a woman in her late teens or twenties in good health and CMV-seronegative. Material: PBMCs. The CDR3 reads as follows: CASSQGRGNQPQHF. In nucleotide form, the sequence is TGCGCCAGCAGCCAAGGACGGGGCAATCAGCCCCAGCATTTT.